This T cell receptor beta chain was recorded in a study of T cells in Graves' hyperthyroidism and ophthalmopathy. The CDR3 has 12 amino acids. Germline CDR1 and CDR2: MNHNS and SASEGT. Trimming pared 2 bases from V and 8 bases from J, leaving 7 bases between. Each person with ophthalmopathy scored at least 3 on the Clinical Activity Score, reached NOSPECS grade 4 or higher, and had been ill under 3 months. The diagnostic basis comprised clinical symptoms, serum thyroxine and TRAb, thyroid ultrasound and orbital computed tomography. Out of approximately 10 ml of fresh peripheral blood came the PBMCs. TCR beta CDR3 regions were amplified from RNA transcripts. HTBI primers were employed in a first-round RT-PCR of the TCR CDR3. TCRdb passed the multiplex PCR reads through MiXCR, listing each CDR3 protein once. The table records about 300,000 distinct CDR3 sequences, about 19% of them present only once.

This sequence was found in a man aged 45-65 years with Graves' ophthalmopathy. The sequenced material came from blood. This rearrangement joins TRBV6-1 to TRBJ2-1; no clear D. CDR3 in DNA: TGTGCCAGCAGTGAAAATAGGGATGAGCAGTTCTTC. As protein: CASSENRDEQFF.